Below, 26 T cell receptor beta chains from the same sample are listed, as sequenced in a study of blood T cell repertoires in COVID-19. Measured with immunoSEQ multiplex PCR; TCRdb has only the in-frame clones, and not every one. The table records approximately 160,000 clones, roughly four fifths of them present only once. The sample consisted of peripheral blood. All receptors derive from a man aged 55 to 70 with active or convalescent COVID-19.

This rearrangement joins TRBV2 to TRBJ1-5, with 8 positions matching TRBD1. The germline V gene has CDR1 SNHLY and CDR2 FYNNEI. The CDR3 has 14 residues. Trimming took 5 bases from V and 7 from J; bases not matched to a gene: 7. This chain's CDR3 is CASSLRAGGQPQHF. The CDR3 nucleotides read TGTGCCAGCAGTTTAAGGGCAGGGGGCCAGCCCCAGCATTTT.

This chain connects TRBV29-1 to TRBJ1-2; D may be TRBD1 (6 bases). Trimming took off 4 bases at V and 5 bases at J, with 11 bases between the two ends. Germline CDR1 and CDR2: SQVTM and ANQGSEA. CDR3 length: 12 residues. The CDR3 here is CSVVQGSYGYTF. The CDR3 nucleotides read TGCAGCGTTGTGCAGGGGTCTTATGGCTACACCTTC.

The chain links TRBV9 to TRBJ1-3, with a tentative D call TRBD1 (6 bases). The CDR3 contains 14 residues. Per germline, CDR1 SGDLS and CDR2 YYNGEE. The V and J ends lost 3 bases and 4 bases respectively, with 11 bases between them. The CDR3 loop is CASSAGQKGNTIYF. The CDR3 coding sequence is TGTGCCAGCAGCGCCGGACAGAAAGGAAACACCATATATTTT.

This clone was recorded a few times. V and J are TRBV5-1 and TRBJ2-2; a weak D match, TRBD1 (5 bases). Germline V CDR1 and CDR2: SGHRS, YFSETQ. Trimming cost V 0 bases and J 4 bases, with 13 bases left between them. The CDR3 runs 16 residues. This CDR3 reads CASSLEGVAGTGELFF. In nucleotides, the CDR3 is TGCGCCAGCAGCTTGGAAGGGGTAGCCGGCACCGGGGAGCTGTTTTTT. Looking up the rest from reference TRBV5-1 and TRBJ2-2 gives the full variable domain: KAGVTQTPRYLIKTRGQQVTLSCSPISGHRSVSWYQQTPGQGLQFLFEYFSETQRNKGNFPGRFSGRQFSNSRSEMNVSTLELGDSALYLCASSLEGVAGTGELFFGEGSRLTVL.

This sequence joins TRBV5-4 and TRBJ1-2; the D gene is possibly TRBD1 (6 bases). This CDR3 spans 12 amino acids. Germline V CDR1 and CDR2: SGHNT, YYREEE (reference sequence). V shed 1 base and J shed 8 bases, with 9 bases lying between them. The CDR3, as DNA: TGTGCCAGCAGCTTGTATGGGGGCGGCTACACCTTC. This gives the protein CASSLYGGGYTF.

The CDR3 loop is CASSPGTGPYSPLHF. The CDR3 region has the DNA TGTGCCAGCAGCCCAGGGACAGGGCCCTACTCACCCCTCCACTTT. This rearrangement joins TRBV7-3 to TRBJ1-6, with 9 positions matching TRBD1. Germline V gives CDR1 SGHTA, CDR2 FQGTGA. CDR3 length: 15 residues. Trimming cost V 5 bases and J 10 bases; bases outside gene matches: 9.

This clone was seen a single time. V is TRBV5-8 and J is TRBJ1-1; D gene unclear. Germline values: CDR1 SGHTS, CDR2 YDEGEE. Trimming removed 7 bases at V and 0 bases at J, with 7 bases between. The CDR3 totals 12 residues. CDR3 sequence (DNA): TGTGCCAGCGCCCGGGTGAACACTGAAGCTTTCTTT. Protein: CASARVNTEAFF.

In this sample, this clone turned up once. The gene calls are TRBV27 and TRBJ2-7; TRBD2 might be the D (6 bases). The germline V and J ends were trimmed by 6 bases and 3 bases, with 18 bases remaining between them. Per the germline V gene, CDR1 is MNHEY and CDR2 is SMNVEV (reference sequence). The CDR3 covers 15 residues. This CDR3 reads CASRELGGKHYEQYF. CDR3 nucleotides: TGTGCCAGCAGAGAGTTGGGGGGAAAACACTACGAGCAGTACTTC.

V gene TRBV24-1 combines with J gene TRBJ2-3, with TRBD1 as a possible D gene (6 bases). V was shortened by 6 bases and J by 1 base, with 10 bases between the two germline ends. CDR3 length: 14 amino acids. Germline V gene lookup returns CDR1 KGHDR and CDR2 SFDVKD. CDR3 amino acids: CATSPPGGTDTQYF. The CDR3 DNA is TGTGCCACCAGTCCCCCAGGGGGCACAGATACGCAGTATTTT.

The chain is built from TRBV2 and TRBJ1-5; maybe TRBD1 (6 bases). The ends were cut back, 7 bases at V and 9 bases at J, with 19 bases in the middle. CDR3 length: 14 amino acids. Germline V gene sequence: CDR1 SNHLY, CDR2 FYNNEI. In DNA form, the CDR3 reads TGTGCCAGCACCACCGACAGGCTAGTCCTGCCCCAGCATTTT. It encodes CASTTDRLVLPQHF. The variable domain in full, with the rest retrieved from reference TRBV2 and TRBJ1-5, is EPEVTQTPSHQVTQMGQEVILRCVPISNHLYFYWYRQILGQKVEFLVSFYNNEISEKSEIFDDQFSVERPDGSNFTLKIRSTKLEDSAMYFCASTTDRLVLPQHFGDGTRLSIL.

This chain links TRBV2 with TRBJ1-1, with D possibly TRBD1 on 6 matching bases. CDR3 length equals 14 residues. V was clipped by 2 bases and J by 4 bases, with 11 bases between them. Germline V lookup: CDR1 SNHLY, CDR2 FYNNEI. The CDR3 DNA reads TGTGCCAGCAGTGAAAACAGGGCAATCACTGAAGCTTTCTTT. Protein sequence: CASSENRAITEAFF.

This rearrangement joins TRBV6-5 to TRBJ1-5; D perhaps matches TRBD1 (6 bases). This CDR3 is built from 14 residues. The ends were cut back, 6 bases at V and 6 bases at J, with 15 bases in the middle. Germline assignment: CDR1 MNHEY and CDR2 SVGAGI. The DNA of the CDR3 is TGTGCCAGCAGGACAGAACAGGGTTTTCAGCCCCAGCATTTT. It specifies CASRTEQGFQPQHF.

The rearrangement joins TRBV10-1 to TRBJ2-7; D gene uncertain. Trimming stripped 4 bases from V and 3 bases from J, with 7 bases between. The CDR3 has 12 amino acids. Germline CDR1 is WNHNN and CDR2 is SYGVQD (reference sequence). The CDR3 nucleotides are TGCGCCAGCAGTGCGTCGAGCTACGAGCAGTACTTC. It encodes CASSASSYEQYF.

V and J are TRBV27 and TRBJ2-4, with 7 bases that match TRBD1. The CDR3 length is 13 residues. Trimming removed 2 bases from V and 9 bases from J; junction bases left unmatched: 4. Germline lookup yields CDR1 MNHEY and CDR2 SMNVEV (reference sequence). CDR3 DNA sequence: TGTGCCAGCAGTTTAACAGGGGTGGGCATTCAGTACTTC. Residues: CASSLTGVGIQYF.

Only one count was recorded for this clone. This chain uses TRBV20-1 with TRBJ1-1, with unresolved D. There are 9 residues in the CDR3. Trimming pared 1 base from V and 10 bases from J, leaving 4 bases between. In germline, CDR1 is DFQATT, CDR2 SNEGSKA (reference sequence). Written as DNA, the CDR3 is TGCAGTGCTAGAGGCGCAGCTTTCTTT. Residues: CSARGAAFF.

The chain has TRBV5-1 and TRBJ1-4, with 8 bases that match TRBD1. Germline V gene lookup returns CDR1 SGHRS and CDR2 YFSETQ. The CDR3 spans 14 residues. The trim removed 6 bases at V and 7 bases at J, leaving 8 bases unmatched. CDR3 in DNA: TGCGCCAGCAAGATAGGACAGGGAGGTGAAAAACTGTTTTTT. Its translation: CASKIGQGGEKLFF. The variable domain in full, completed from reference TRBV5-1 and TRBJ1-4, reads KAGVTQTPRYLIKTRGQQVTLSCSPISGHRSVSWYQQTPGQGLQFLFEYFSETQRNKGNFPGRFSGRQFSNSRSEMNVSTLELGDSALYLCASKIGQGGEKLFFGSGTQLSVL.

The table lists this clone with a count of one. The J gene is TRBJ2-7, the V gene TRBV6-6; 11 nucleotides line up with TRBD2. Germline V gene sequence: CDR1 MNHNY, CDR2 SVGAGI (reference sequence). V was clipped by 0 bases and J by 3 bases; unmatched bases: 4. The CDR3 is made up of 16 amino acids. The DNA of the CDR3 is TGTGCCAGCAGTTACTCGACTAGCGGGGCGAACTACGAGCAGTACTTC. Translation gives CASSYSTSGANYEQYF.

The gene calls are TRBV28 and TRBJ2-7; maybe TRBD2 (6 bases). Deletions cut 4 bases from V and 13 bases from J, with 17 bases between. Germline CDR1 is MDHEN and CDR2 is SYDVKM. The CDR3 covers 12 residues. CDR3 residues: CASSSGEGRTYF. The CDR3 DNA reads TGTGCCAGCAGTTCAGGAGAGGGGAGGACTTACTTC.

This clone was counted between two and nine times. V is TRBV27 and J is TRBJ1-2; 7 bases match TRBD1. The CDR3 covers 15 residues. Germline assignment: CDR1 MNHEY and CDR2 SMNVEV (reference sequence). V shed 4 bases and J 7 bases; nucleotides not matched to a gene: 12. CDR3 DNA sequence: TGTGCCAGCAGTTCCCGGACAGGCACCCTCGGTGGCTACACCTTC. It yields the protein CASSSRTGTLGGYTF.

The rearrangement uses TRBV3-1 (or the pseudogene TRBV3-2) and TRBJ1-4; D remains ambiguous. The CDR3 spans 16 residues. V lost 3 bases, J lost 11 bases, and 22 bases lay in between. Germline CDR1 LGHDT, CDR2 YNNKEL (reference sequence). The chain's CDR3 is CASSHYTGSGSRKLFF. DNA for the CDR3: TGTGCCAGCAGCCACTACACCGGGTCTGGGTCCCGGAAACTGTTTTTT.

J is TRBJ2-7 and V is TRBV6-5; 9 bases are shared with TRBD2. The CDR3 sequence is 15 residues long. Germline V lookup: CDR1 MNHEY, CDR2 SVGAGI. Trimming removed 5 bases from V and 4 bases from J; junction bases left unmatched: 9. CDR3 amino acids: CASSRKTSGTYEQYF. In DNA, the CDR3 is TGTGCCAGCAGTCGAAAGACTAGCGGAACATACGAGCAGTACTTC.

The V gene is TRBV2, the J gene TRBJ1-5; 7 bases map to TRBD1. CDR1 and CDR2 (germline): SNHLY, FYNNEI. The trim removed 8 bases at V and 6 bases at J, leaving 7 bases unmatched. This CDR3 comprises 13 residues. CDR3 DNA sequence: TGTGCCAGCCAAACAGGGGAAGGTCAGCCCCAGCATTTT. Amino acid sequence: CASQTGEGQPQHF.

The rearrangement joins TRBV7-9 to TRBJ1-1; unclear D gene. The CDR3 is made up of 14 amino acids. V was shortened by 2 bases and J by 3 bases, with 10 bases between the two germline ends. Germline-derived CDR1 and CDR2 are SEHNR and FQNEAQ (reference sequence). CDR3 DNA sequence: TGTGCCAGCAGCTTAACAGACGGATACACTGAAGCTTTCTTT. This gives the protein CASSLTDGYTEAFF. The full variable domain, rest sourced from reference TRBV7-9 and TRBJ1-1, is DTGVSQNPRHKITKRGQNVTFRCDPISEHNRLYWYRQTLGQGPEFLTYFQNEAQLEKSRLLSDRFSAERPKGSFSTLEIQRTEQGDSAMYLCASSLTDGYTEAFFGQGTRLTVV.

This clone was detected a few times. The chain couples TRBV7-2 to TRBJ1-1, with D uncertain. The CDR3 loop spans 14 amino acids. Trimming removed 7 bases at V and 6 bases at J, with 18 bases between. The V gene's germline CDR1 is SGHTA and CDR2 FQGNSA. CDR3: CASTRGNPNPEAFF. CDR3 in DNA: TGTGCCAGCACCCGGGGTAACCCAAACCCTGAAGCTTTCTTT.

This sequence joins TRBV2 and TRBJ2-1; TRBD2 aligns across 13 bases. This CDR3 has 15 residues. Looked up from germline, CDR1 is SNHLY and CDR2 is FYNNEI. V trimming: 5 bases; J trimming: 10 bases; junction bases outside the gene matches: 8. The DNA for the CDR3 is TGTGCCAGCAGTCCGGCGGGACTAGCGGGGAACGAGCAGTTCTTC. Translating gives CASSPAGLAGNEQFF.

The CDR3 region is CASSPGQQGTGELFF. The DNA of the CDR3 is TGTGCCAGCTCACCAGGGCAACAGGGCACCGGGGAGCTGTTTTTT. This rearrangement joins TRBV18 to TRBJ2-2, with D perhaps matching TRBD1 (6 bases). Deletions cut 2 bases from V and 4 bases from J, with 11 bases between. CDR3 size: 15 residues. CDR1 and CDR2 from the germline V gene are KGHSH and LQKENI.